Shown below are 10 T cell receptor beta chains from a single sample sequenced in a study of shared clonotypes between healthy human individuals. Repertoires were generated with immunoSEQ multiplex PCR, while TCRdb's copy carries only in-frame clones and drops some. The sample has approximately 940,000 clones, approximately 80% seen once. Sequenced material: memory CD4+ T cells sorted from blood. Subset reported: CD45RA-negative fraction. The receptors were gathered from a man between 18 and 35 years old in good health.

This clone was seen a handful of times. One base away lies a much larger clone, so this may be a sequencing read error. The identical CDR3 is also encoded by other nucleotide sequences in the sample. This chain uses TRBV5-1 with TRBJ2-1; the match to TRBD2 covers 13 bases. The CDR3 loop spans 16 amino acids. CDR1 and CDR2 (germline): SGHRS, YFSETQ. Trimming cost V 4 bases and J 0 bases; bases outside gene matches: 1. The CDR3 DNA sequence: TGCGCCAGCAGCCGGACTAGCGGGGGCTCCTACAATGAGCAGTTCTTC. Translation: CASSRTSGGSYNEQFF.

The V gene is TRBV5-1, the J gene TRBJ2-3; D may be TRBD1 (6 bases). Trimming shortened V by 3 bases and J by 0 bases, and 14 bases separated the two germline ends. Per the germline V gene, CDR1 is SGHRS and CDR2 is YFSETQ. The CDR3 covers 16 residues. CDR3 nucleotide sequence: TGCGCCAGCAGCTGGGGGCTCGCGGGTAGCACAGATACGCAGTATTTT. Translating gives CASSWGLAGSTDTQYF.

The chain carries TRBV6-5 and TRBJ1-2; no clear D. CDR1 is MNHEY, CDR2 SVGAGI, per germline. V was pared by 0 bases and J by 4 bases, with 9 bases between. This CDR3 has 14 amino acids. The DNA of the CDR3 is TGTGCCAGCAGTTACTCGAGAGGGAGCTATGGCTACACCTTC. Encoded protein: CASSYSRGSYGYTF.

As to this clone: It may be a read error: a sequence one base away is much more abundant. The chain combines TRBV6-1 with TRBJ2-7; 7 positions agree with TRBD1. The CDR3 extends over 14 amino acids. CDR1 is MNHNS, CDR2 SASEGT, per germline. Trimming removed 6 bases from V and 0 bases from J; junction bases left unmatched: 5. In DNA form, the CDR3 reads TGTGCCAGCAGCTCGGGACAGAGCTCCTACGAGCAGTACTTC. Translating it yields CASSSGQSSYEQYF.

The chain recombines TRBV5-6 with TRBJ2-1; 7 nucleotides align to TRBD1. The CDR3 has 14 amino acids. Germline V gene sequence: CDR1 SGHDT, CDR2 YYEEEE. The V gene end was trimmed by 9 bases and the J gene end by 1 base; junction bases not matched to a gene: 7. The DNA of the CDR3 is TGTGCCACCAGACAGGGTGGGTCCTACAATGAGCAGTTCTTC. It encodes CATRQGGSYNEQFF.

The chain joins TRBV9 to TRBJ1-6; D uncertain. Trimming removed 4 bases from V and 4 bases from J, with 12 bases in between. Germline lookup yields CDR1 SGDLS and CDR2 YYNGEE. This CDR3 region has 15 residues. Here the CDR3 DNA reads TGTGCCAGCAGCCCTTACGAGGGTTATAATTCACCCCTCCACTTT. This gives the protein CASSPYEGYNSPLHF.

This clone was observed many times. The gene calls are TRBV10-3 and TRBJ2-7; no clear D. The germline gives CDR1 ENHRY, CDR2 SYGVKD. Trimming removed 0 bases at V and 1 base at J, with 10 bases between. The length of the CDR3 is 15 residues. CDR3 sequence reads: CAISESVAASYEQYF. The CDR3 DNA reads TGTGCCATCAGTGAGTCGGTAGCCGCTTCCTACGAGCAGTACTTC.

The CDR3 loop is CASSLNPSAQETQYF. In DNA, the CDR3 is TGTGCCAGCTCGCTCAATCCTAGTGCCCAAGAGACCCAGTACTTC. The J gene is TRBJ2-5, the V gene TRBV18; the D is unclear. Trimming shortened V by 6 bases and J by 1 base, and 15 bases separated the two germline ends. Per the germline V gene, CDR1 is KGHSH and CDR2 is LQKENI. This CDR3 contains 15 residues. The complete variable domain, with remaining parts taken from reference TRBV18 and TRBJ2-5, reads NAGVMQNPRHLVRRRGQEARLRCSPMKGHSHVYWYRQLPEEGLKFMVYLQKENIIDESGMPKERFSAEFPKEGPSILRIQQVVRGDSAAYFCASSLNPSAQETQYFGPGTRLLVL.

This chain uses TRBV6-1 with TRBJ1-1, with D maybe TRBD1 (5 bases). Trimming cost V 7 bases and J 0 bases, with 9 bases left between them. From germline, CDR1 is MNHNS and CDR2 SASEGT. The CDR3 totals 13 residues. The DNA for the CDR3 is TGTGCCAGCACCCAGGGCATGAACACTGAAGCTTTCTTT. Translated, it gives CASTQGMNTEAFF.

V is TRBV7-8 and J is TRBJ1-4; possibly TRBD1 for D (6 bases). Per the germline V gene, CDR1 is SGHVS and CDR2 is FQNEAQ. With 4 bases removed from V and 0 bases from J, the gap between germline ends came to 9 bases. The CDR3 covers 15 residues. The CDR3 is CASSSNRATNEKLFF. The CDR3, as DNA: TGTGCCAGCAGCTCTAACAGGGCAACTAATGAAAAACTGTTTTTT.